These T cell receptor beta chains were read from a single sample in a study of shared clonotypes between healthy human individuals. TCRdb's table, derived via immunoSEQ multiplex PCR, lists solely in-frame clones and lacks some. The sample lists about 2.4 million clones, 93% occurring once. Sequenced: naive CD4+ T cells from PBMCs. These receptors were taken from a man between 18 and 29 years old in good health. Some clones in this sample may be carry-over from other donors' samples. Both conserved end residues are part of each CDR3. Each record gives: D gene, J gene, clone size, CDR3 length, V gene, CDR3 DNA, CDR3 protein. The D gene is left open where the match is weak. Size is omitted from some rows. Given values are once, few, many or a class for expanded clones.

d_call: TRBD2
j_call: TRBJ2-3
clone_size: .
cdr3_length: 16
v_call: TRBV5-1
cdr3_nt: TGCGCCAGCAGCTTGGTAGCGGGAGTCGGCACAGATACGCAGTATTTT
cdr3_aa: CASSLVAGVGTDTQYF

d_call: .
j_call: TRBJ2-1
clone_size: .
cdr3_length: 15
v_call: TRBV12-5
cdr3_nt: TGTGCTAGTGCCTGGGGGACAAGGTTTATTCGTGAGCAGTTCTTC
cdr3_aa: CASAWGTRFIREQFF

d_call: .
j_call: TRBJ1-3
clone_size: once
cdr3_length: 16
v_call: TRBV18
cdr3_nt: TGTGCCAGCTCACCAGTGGGGGGGTCCTTCGGAAACACCATATATTTT
cdr3_aa: CASSPVGGSFGNTIYF

d_call: .
j_call: TRBJ2-5
clone_size: .
cdr3_length: 15
v_call: TRBV7-8
cdr3_nt: TGTGCCAGCAGCTCCTGGGACACGAGCCAAGAGACCCAGTACTTC
cdr3_aa: CASSSWDTSQETQYF

d_call: .
j_call: TRBJ2-5
clone_size: once
cdr3_length: 11
v_call: TRBV30
cdr3_nt: TGTGCCTGGGGGGGGCGAGAGACCCAGTACTTC
cdr3_aa: CAWGGRETQYF

d_call: .
j_call: TRBJ2-7
clone_size: once
cdr3_length: 13
v_call: TRBV10-3
cdr3_nt: TGTGCCATCAGTGAGTCCATAGAGGACGAGCAGTACTTC
cdr3_aa: CAISESIEDEQYF

d_call: .
j_call: TRBJ1-1
clone_size: .
cdr3_length: 14
v_call: TRBV30
cdr3_nt: TGTGCCTGGAGTAGATCGACAGCGATCACTGAAGCTTTCTTT
cdr3_aa: CAWSRSTAITEAFF

d_call: TRBD2
j_call: TRBJ2-1
clone_size: .
cdr3_length: 15
v_call: TRBV5-1
cdr3_nt: TGCGCCAGCAGCTCTGGACTAGCGGAGATCAATGAGCAGTTCTTC
cdr3_aa: CASSSGLAEINEQFF

d_call: .
j_call: TRBJ1-4
clone_size: .
cdr3_length: 14
v_call: TRBV9
cdr3_nt: TGTGCCAGCAGCGCGCGTGCAACTAATGAAAAACTGTTTTTT
cdr3_aa: CASSARATNEKLFF

d_call: .
j_call: TRBJ1-3
clone_size: .
cdr3_length: 14
v_call: TRBV4-3
cdr3_nt: TGCGCCAGCAGCGCGTACAGCTCTGGAAACACCATATATTTT
cdr3_aa: CASSAYSSGNTIYF

d_call: .
j_call: TRBJ1-3
clone_size: once
cdr3_length: 14
v_call: TRBV7-3
cdr3_nt: TGTGCCAGCAGCCCCGGCGCAAGCGGAAACACCATATATTTT
cdr3_aa: CASSPGASGNTIYF

d_call: TRBD1
j_call: TRBJ1-1
clone_size: .
cdr3_length: 14
v_call: TRBV19
cdr3_nt: TGTGCCAGTCGTGAGGGGGCCGTGAACACTGAAGCTTTCTTT
cdr3_aa: CASREGAVNTEAFF

d_call: TRBD1
j_call: TRBJ1-1
clone_size: .
cdr3_length: 14
v_call: TRBV6-1
cdr3_nt: TGTGCCAGCTCATCGGGACAGGGTTACACTGAAGCTTTCTTT
cdr3_aa: CASSSGQGYTEAFF

d_call: TRBD1
j_call: TRBJ2-5
clone_size: .
cdr3_length: 16
v_call: TRBV15
cdr3_nt: TGTGCCACCAGGACCCCCCAGGACAGGGGACAAGAGACCCAGTACTTC
cdr3_aa: CATRTPQDRGQETQYF

d_call: .
j_call: TRBJ2-3
clone_size: .
cdr3_length: 18
v_call: TRBV5-8
cdr3_nt: TGTGCCAGCAGCTTGGGGTTGGGGGGCATCGTTGCCGGAGATACGCAGTATTTT
cdr3_aa: CASSLGLGGIVAGDTQYF

d_call: TRBD2
j_call: TRBJ2-5
clone_size: .
cdr3_length: 13
v_call: TRBV28
cdr3_nt: TGTGCCAGCAGTTCTAGCGGGATGGAGACCCAGTACTTC
cdr3_aa: CASSSSGMETQYF

d_call: .
j_call: TRBJ2-1
clone_size: .
cdr3_length: 11
v_call: TRBV20-1
cdr3_nt: TGCAGTGCAGGGCGGCGCGATGAGCAGTTCTTC
cdr3_aa: CSAGRRDEQFF

d_call: .
j_call: TRBJ1-5
clone_size: .
cdr3_length: 15
v_call: TRBV7-9
cdr3_nt: TGTGCCAGCAGCTTAGTCGGAGCAGCGAGTCAGCCCCAGCATTTT
cdr3_aa: CASSLVGAASQPQHF

d_call: .
j_call: TRBJ2-7
clone_size: .
cdr3_length: 14
v_call: TRBV10-3
cdr3_nt: TGTGCCATCAGTGAAGTTCAGGGGTCCTACGAGCAGTACTTC
cdr3_aa: CAISEVQGSYEQYF

d_call: .
j_call: TRBJ2-3
clone_size: .
cdr3_length: 13
v_call: TRBV7-9
cdr3_nt: TGTGCCAGCAGCTTAGCGGTCGTTGACCGCGAGAATTTT
cdr3_aa: CASSLAVVDRENF

d_call: .
j_call: TRBJ1-1
clone_size: few
cdr3_length: 13
v_call: TRBV6-5
cdr3_nt: TGTGCCAGCAGTTACTCGGTTCGGACTGAAGCTTTCTTT
cdr3_aa: CASSYSVRTEAFF

d_call: .
j_call: TRBJ1-2
clone_size: .
cdr3_length: 15
v_call: TRBV14
cdr3_nt: TGTGCCAGCAGCCCCTTATTCTCAGCGGACTATGGCTACACCTTC
cdr3_aa: CASSPLFSADYGYTF

d_call: TRBD1
j_call: TRBJ1-1
clone_size: .
cdr3_length: 14
v_call: TRBV5-4
cdr3_nt: TGTGCCAGCACCCGACAGGGAGTCAACACTGAAGCTTTCTTT
cdr3_aa: CASTRQGVNTEAFF

d_call: TRBD1
j_call: TRBJ2-1
clone_size: .
cdr3_length: 16
v_call: TRBV19
cdr3_nt: TGTGCCAGCACCGAGGGGGCGGGCCTTTCCTACAATGAGCAGTTCTTC
cdr3_aa: CASTEGAGLSYNEQFF

d_call: .
j_call: TRBJ1-4
clone_size: .
cdr3_length: 12
v_call: TRBV29-1
cdr3_nt: TGCAGCGTCCGACAAAGGAATGAAAAACTGTTTTTT
cdr3_aa: CSVRQRNEKLFF

d_call: .
j_call: TRBJ2-1
clone_size: .
cdr3_length: 13
v_call: TRBV10-3
cdr3_nt: TGTGCCATCAGTGAGTTCAGTAACAATGAGCAGTTCTTC
cdr3_aa: CAISEFSNNEQFF

d_call: TRBD1
j_call: TRBJ1-1
clone_size: few
cdr3_length: 14
v_call: TRBV2
cdr3_nt: TGTGCCAGCAACGTGGACAGGGATCTCACTGAAGCTTTCTTT
cdr3_aa: CASNVDRDLTEAFF

d_call: TRBD2
j_call: TRBJ2-3
clone_size: .
cdr3_length: 15
v_call: TRBV6-1
cdr3_nt: TGTGCCAGCAGTGCGCTAGCGGCTAGCACAGATACGCAGTATTTT
cdr3_aa: CASSALAASTDTQYF

d_call: .
j_call: TRBJ1-1
clone_size: .
cdr3_length: 13
v_call: TRBV5-5
cdr3_nt: TGTGCCAGCAGCTTCCGAGGGGGGACTGAAGCTTTCTTT
cdr3_aa: CASSFRGGTEAFF

d_call: TRBD1
j_call: TRBJ1-5
clone_size: once
cdr3_length: 16
v_call: TRBV11-2
cdr3_nt: TGTGCCAGCAGCTTAGATCGTGGGACAGGGGATCAGCCCCAGCATTTT
cdr3_aa: CASSLDRGTGDQPQHF

d_call: .
j_call: TRBJ1-4
clone_size: .
cdr3_length: 15
v_call: TRBV28
cdr3_nt: TGTGCCAGCAGTTTTTCCGGTTCGGGGAGTGAAAAACTGTTTTTT
cdr3_aa: CASSFSGSGSEKLFF

d_call: .
j_call: TRBJ2-2
clone_size: .
cdr3_length: 13
v_call: TRBV4-1
cdr3_nt: TGCGCCAGCAGCCAAGGAGGCACCGGGGAGCTGTTTTTT
cdr3_aa: CASSQGGTGELFF

d_call: .
j_call: TRBJ2-5
clone_size: few
cdr3_length: 19
v_call: TRBV19
cdr3_nt: TGTGCCAGTAGTTTGAGGGGGGGACTAACACTCTCGCTCCAAGAGACCCAGTACTTC
cdr3_aa: CASSLRGGLTLSLQETQYF

d_call: TRBD1
j_call: TRBJ2-5
clone_size: .
cdr3_length: 13
v_call: TRBV19
cdr3_nt: TGTGCCAGTAGTCCCAGGGGGCAGGGGACCCAGTACTTC
cdr3_aa: CASSPRGQGTQYF

d_call: .
j_call: TRBJ1-3
clone_size: .
cdr3_length: 13
v_call: TRBV28
cdr3_nt: TGTGCCAGCAGTACCCCGGAGGGGAACACCATATATTTT
cdr3_aa: CASSTPEGNTIYF

d_call: .
j_call: TRBJ1-2
clone_size: .
cdr3_length: 14
v_call: TRBV15
cdr3_nt: TGTGCCACCAGCAGAGTCCCGGGAGGACTGAGCTACACCTTC
cdr3_aa: CATSRVPGGLSYTF

d_call: .
j_call: TRBJ2-7
clone_size: .
cdr3_length: 12
v_call: TRBV6-5
cdr3_nt: TGTGCCAGCAGTTACGACAACTACGAGCAGTACTTC
cdr3_aa: CASSYDNYEQYF

d_call: .
j_call: TRBJ1-4
clone_size: .
cdr3_length: 16
v_call: TRBV28
cdr3_nt: TGTGCCAGCAGCCTTACCCCCCTGAGCGTAAATGAAAAACTGTTTTTT
cdr3_aa: CASSLTPLSVNEKLFF

d_call: TRBD1
j_call: TRBJ2-2
clone_size: once
cdr3_length: 14
v_call: TRBV10-3
cdr3_nt: TGTGCCACCAGAGGGACAGTAAATACCGGGGAGCTGTTTTTT
cdr3_aa: CATRGTVNTGELFF

d_call: .
j_call: TRBJ2-7
clone_size: .
cdr3_length: 17
v_call: TRBV28
cdr3_nt: TGTGCCAGCAGTTTGGTTTTTCAACCCCCTTTAGACTACGAGCAGTACTTC
cdr3_aa: CASSLVFQPPLDYEQYF

d_call: .
j_call: TRBJ2-1
clone_size: .
cdr3_length: 14
v_call: TRBV7-6
cdr3_nt: TGTGCCAGCAGCCTAGAGACGGAGGTGGGGGAGCAGTTCTTC
cdr3_aa: CASSLETEVGEQFF

d_call: .
j_call: TRBJ1-1
clone_size: .
cdr3_length: 12
v_call: TRBV7-2
cdr3_nt: TGTGCCAGCAAGGGAGGGAACACTGAAGCTTTCTTT
cdr3_aa: CASKGGNTEAFF

d_call: .
j_call: TRBJ2-7
clone_size: .
cdr3_length: 13
v_call: TRBV11-3
cdr3_nt: TGTGCCAGCAGCTGGCTCGGCTCCTACGAGCAGTACTTC
cdr3_aa: CASSWLGSYEQYF

d_call: TRBD1
j_call: TRBJ1-1
clone_size: .
cdr3_length: 16
v_call: TRBV5-6
cdr3_nt: TGTGCCAGCAGCCCAGGTGACAGGGGAGCGAACACTGAAGCTTTCTTT
cdr3_aa: CASSPGDRGANTEAFF

d_call: TRBD1
j_call: TRBJ2-1
clone_size: .
cdr3_length: 15
v_call: TRBV5-1
cdr3_nt: TGCGCCAGCAGCCCGGACAGGGGGACCTACAATGAGCAGTTCTTC
cdr3_aa: CASSPDRGTYNEQFF

d_call: .
j_call: TRBJ2-1
clone_size: .
cdr3_length: 11
v_call: TRBV30
cdr3_nt: TGTGCCTGGAGTGCCCGGGATGAGCAGTTCTTC
cdr3_aa: CAWSARDEQFF

d_call: TRBD1
j_call: TRBJ1-1
clone_size: few
cdr3_length: 17
v_call: TRBV18
cdr3_nt: TGTGCCAGCTCACCAGGGACAGGGTACACAAGAGACACTGAAGCTTTCTTT
cdr3_aa: CASSPGTGYTRDTEAFF

d_call: .
j_call: TRBJ1-5
clone_size: .
cdr3_length: 15
v_call: TRBV2
cdr3_nt: TGTGCCAGCAGTGAAGAAGCAGGGATCGGTCAGCCCCAGCATTTT
cdr3_aa: CASSEEAGIGQPQHF

d_call: TRBD1
j_call: TRBJ2-7
clone_size: .
cdr3_length: 15
v_call: TRBV18
cdr3_nt: TGTGCCAGCTCACCGCCGGGACAGGGGAACTACGAGCAGTACTTC
cdr3_aa: CASSPPGQGNYEQYF

d_call: .
j_call: TRBJ1-2
clone_size: .
cdr3_length: 14
v_call: TRBV15
cdr3_nt: TGTGCCACCAGCAGAGACAGAGCAAACTATGGCTACACCTTC
cdr3_aa: CATSRDRANYGYTF

d_call: .
j_call: TRBJ2-7
clone_size: .
cdr3_length: 14
v_call: TRBV18
cdr3_nt: TGTGCCAGCTCACCACCGGGGACCTCTGGCGAGCAGTACTTC
cdr3_aa: CASSPPGTSGEQYF

d_call: TRBD1
j_call: TRBJ2-7
clone_size: .
cdr3_length: 14
v_call: TRBV19
cdr3_nt: TGTGCCAGTAGTCCCGACAGGGTTACCTCCGAGCAGTACTTC
cdr3_aa: CASSPDRVTSEQYF

d_call: .
j_call: TRBJ1-5
clone_size: .
cdr3_length: 20
v_call: TRBV21-1
cdr3_nt: TGTGCCAGCAGCAAAGATGGAACTCGGCAGGGGCGTTGTAGCAATCAGCCCCAGCATTTT
cdr3_aa: CASSKDGTRQGRCSNQPQHF